Detailed here is one T cell receptor (beta chain). The target antigen is unknown. The source of the sample is a study of CD8 T cells in ankylosing spondylitis. Generation of TCR beta libraries employed quantitative 5'-RACE incorporating molecular barcodes. MiXCR, applied by TCRdb to the 5' RACE reads, yields one record per CDR3 protein. Among some 800,000 distinct CDR3 sequences, 10% to 15% were seen once, and the ten largest hold just over 0.5%. Study-wide findings and caveats: The clones that were linked to disease were reported to be significantly enriched in matched synovial fluid samples from ankylosing spondylitis patients. Past research had described some motif variants in reactive arthritis synovial fluid and blood. Among TCR beta sequences, a motif of under 10 highly homologous variants appeared characteristic of ankylosing spondylitis blood. Disease-linked clones had a CD8+ phenotype and relatively low frequency in peripheral blood.

The junction had 17 bases not matched to a gene; V was cut back by 1 base and J by 7 bases. Germline V gene data show CDR1 as LNHNV and CDR2 as YYDKDF (reference sequence). There are 18 residues in the CDR3. This clonotype originated in a male donor with ankylosing spondylitis. The chain has TRBV15 and TRBJ2-7; 9 nucleotides match TRBD2. Sequences were obtained from blood, either unsorted or a sorted T cell fraction (not recorded which). For the CDR3, the DNA is TGTGCCACCAGCAGAGGAATGATTAGCGGGAGCCGGTCTGGAGAGCAGTACTTC. Protein sequence: CATSRGMISGSRSGEQYF.